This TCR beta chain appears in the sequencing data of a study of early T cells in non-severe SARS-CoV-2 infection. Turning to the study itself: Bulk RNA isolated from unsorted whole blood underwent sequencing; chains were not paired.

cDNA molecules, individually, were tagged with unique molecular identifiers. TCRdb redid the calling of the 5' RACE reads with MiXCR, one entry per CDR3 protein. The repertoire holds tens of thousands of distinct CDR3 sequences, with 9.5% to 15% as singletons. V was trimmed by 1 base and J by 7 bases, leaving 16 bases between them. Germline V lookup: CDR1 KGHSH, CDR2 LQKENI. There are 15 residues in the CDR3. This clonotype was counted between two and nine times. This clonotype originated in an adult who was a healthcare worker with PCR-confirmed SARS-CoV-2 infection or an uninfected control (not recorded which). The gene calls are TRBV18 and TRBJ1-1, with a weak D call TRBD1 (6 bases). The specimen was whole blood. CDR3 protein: CASSPQAGGEIEAFF. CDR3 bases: TGTGCCAGCTCACCACAAGCTGGGGGCGAGATTGAAGCTTTCTTT.